These T cell receptor beta chains were read from a single sample in a study of blood T cell repertoires in COVID-19. The data were produced by immunoSEQ multiplex PCR, yet TCRdb's version contains in-frame clones alone and is incomplete. The table has over 120,000 clones, about 80% seen once; the top ten hold approximately 8.4%. The sample was PBMCs or T cells enriched from blood (not recorded which). Source of these receptors: a man over 45 who had recovered from COVID-19. Each CDR3 is given with its conserved first and last residue. Fields, in order: J gene, D gene, clone size, V gene, CDR3 protein, CDR3 DNA. A D gene is named only where the DNA matches it firmly. Size values are once, few and many counts, or a class for expanded clones, and some rows have none.

TRBJ1-2	TRBD1	.	TRBV7-3	CASSPAGQGYGYTF	TGTGCCAGCAGCCCCGCGGGACAGGGGTATGGCTACACCTTC
TRBJ1-6	.	.	TRBV7-2	CASSPKVMGRSYNSPLHF	TGTGCCAGCAGCCCCAAGGTCATGGGCAGGTCCTATAATTCACCCCTCCACTTT
TRBJ2-1	.	.	TRBV21-1	CASSKRAGVGDEQFF	TGTGCCAGCAGCAAACGAGCGGGGGTTGGCGATGAGCAGTTCTTC
TRBJ1-3	.	.	TRBV27	CASSPSGHSGNTIYF	TGTGCCAGCAGTCCGAGTGGGCACTCTGGAAACACCATATATTTT
TRBJ1-1	.	.	TRBV5-1	CASSWAGGNTEAFF	TGCGCCAGCAGCTGGGCGGGGGGCAACACTGAAGCTTTCTTT
TRBJ1-1	.	once	TRBV4-1	CASSQDRGNTEAFF	TGCGCCAGCAGCCAAGATCGAGGGAACACTGAAGCTTTCTTT
TRBJ2-7	.	.	TRBV7-2	CASSLQGGFYEQYF	TGTGCCAGCAGCTTACAGGGGGGCTTCTACGAGCAGTACTTC
TRBJ1-1	.	.	TRBV6-5	CASSYSTGTEAFF	TGTGCCAGCAGTTACTCGACTGGGACTGAAGCTTTCTTT
TRBJ1-1	.	.	TRBV3-1/TRBV3-2	CASSRSTNTEAFF	TGTGCCAGCAGCCGGTCTACCAACACTGAAGCTTTCTTT
TRBJ2-1	TRBD2	.	TRBV7-2	CATRRASGGYNEQFF	TGTGCCACCCGGCGGGCTAGCGGGGGATACAATGAGCAGTTCTTC
TRBJ2-3	TRBD2	.	TRBV5-4	CASSPGGGRTDTQYF	TGTGCCAGCAGCCCGGGGGGGGGCAGGACAGATACGCAGTATTTT
TRBJ2-7	.	.	TRBV7-8	CASSLAQGPKNYEQYF	TGTGCCAGCAGCTTAGCGCAGGGCCCGAAAAACTACGAGCAGTACTTC
TRBJ2-2	TRBD2	.	TRBV5-1	CASSLVTSAGELFF	TGCGCCAGCAGCTTGGTTACTAGCGCCGGGGAGCTGTTTTTT
TRBJ2-3	TRBD2	.	TRBV29-1	CSVEGLAGSSGTDTQYF	TGCAGCGTTGAAGGTCTAGCGGGGTCTAGCGGAACAGATACGCAGTATTTT
TRBJ2-1	.	.	TRBV5-1	CASSLLQGSYNEQFF	TGCGCCAGCAGCTTGTTACAGGGCTCCTACAATGAGCAGTTCTTC